This T cell receptor beta chain was identified in a study of response to subunit inactivated influenza vaccine. Germline loops: CDR1 LGHNA, CDR2 YNFKEQ. Between the trimmed V and J ends, which lost 3 bases and 1 base, there was a span of 13 bases. The CDR3 is made up of 15 amino acids. TCRdb called the RT-PCR reads again in MiXCR, with one record for every CDR3 protein. The table records more than 500,000 distinct CDR3 sequences, about 11% of them present only once. A further study also used this sample, focusing on T cells expressing NK-cell markers. This second study says: TCR beta libraries carry UMIs added by 5'RACE template switching. With an anti-gamma-delta TCR antibody, sorting in several experiments was kept to alpha-beta TCR T cells. A handful of donors likewise had their CD3+CD56-NKG2C+ fraction led by these clonotypes. No clear determination of HCMV specificity was made for expanded NKG2C+ T cell clones.

This sequence originates from a man aged 45 to 65 who received an inactivated influenza vaccine. The gene calls are TRBV4-2 and TRBJ2-7, with D unclear. The material sequenced was PBMCs from blood, taken on the day of vaccination. CDR3 bases: TGTGCCAGCAGCCAGGGTTTTGGCCTTTCCTACGAGCAGTACTTC. This encodes CASSQGFGLSYEQYF.